These 20 T cell receptor beta chains share one sample of origin, sequenced in a study of CD8 T cells in Susac syndrome (dated by TCRdb to between 2017 and 2020). Libraries were prepared through the immunoSEQ multiplex PCR assay. RNA was extracted using the RNeasy kit, and about 0.45 to 1 microgram was reverse transcribed with random hexamers. In-frame beta chains were kept once TCRdb had trimmed the public reads at Q25 with fastp and called clones with MiXCR. Here each entry gathers all rows of one CDR3 protein and keeps the most common genes and DNA. The sample table holds 150,000 to 200,000 distinct CDR3 sequences, of which 80% to 95% were seen once. The ten largest make up 0.1% of the sample. Sequenced material: CD4+ T cells from PBMCs. Receptors originate from a human donor in good health.

The chain couples TRBV11-2 to TRBJ1-6, with D unclear. The CDR3 sequence is 14 residues long. V was cut by 0 bases and J by 9 bases, with 9 bases left in between. CDR1 and CDR2 from the germline V gene are SGHAT and FQNNGV. The CDR3 loop reads CASSLELVGSPLHF. The CDR3 nucleotides read TGTGCCAGCAGCTTAGAACTAGTGGGTTCACCCCTCCACTTT.

This clonotype was seen a single time. The J gene is TRBJ2-2, the V gene TRBV5-1; 9 bases align to TRBD1. This CDR3 spans 15 amino acids. V was pared by 4 bases and J by 7 bases, with 8 bases of the junction left unmatched. Germline V gene data show CDR1 as SGHRS and CDR2 as YFSETQ. Written as DNA, the CDR3 is TGCGCCAGCAGCGAGGACAGGGGATTGGTCGGGGAGCTGTTTTTT. Its translation: CASSEDRGLVGELFF.

This clonotype has a handful of counts. The rearrangement links TRBV27 to TRBJ1-1; 11 bases map to TRBD1. The CDR3 is 14 amino acids. Germline V CDR1 and CDR2: MNHEY, SMNVEV (reference sequence). With V trimmed by 4 bases and J by 5 bases, 3 bases remained unmatched. As DNA, the CDR3 is TGTGCCAGCAGTTCGGGACAGGGGGTAACTGAAGCTTTCTTT. Translated: CASSSGQGVTEAFF.

This chain joins TRBV19 and TRBJ1-2; D call uncertain. There are 15 residues in the CDR3. Trimming pared 4 bases from V and 4 bases from J, leaving 16 bases between. Per germline, CDR1 LNHDA and CDR2 SQIVND (reference sequence). DNA of the CDR3: TGTGCCAGTAGTAGCGGCGTGGGAGGCCGCTATGGCTACACCTTC. It translates to CASSSGVGGRYGYTF.

This clonotype was seen just once. The rearrangement joins TRBV7-2 to TRBJ1-4; D is unresolved. The CDR3 runs to 14 residues. CDR1 is SGHTA and CDR2 is FQGNSA in the germline V gene. V gave up 1 base and J gave up 5 bases, with 8 bases separating them. CDR3 DNA: TGTGCCAGCAGCTTAGGGGGTAGGAATGAAAAACTGTTTTTT. Translation gives CASSLGGRNEKLFF.

This clonotype was found a few times. The genes are TRBV4-1 and TRBJ2-7; D gene uncertain. This CDR3 has 14 amino acids. Germline-derived CDR1 and CDR2 are MGHRA and YSYEKL. Trimming cost V 0 bases and J 6 bases, with 12 bases left between them. The CDR3, as DNA: TGCGCCAGCAGCCAAGAAAGACTTGCTCGCGAGCAGTACTTC. This codes for CASSQERLAREQYF.

The rearrangement links TRBV12-3 or TRBV12-4 to TRBJ1-2, with unresolved D. The CDR3 loop spans 11 amino acids. V lost 8 bases, J lost 8 bases, and 12 bases lay in between. The chain's CDR3 is CASGVVYGYTF. CDR3 sequence (DNA): TGTGCCAGCGGGGTGGTATACGGCTACACCTTC.

This sequence joins TRBV20-1 and TRBJ1-2; tentatively, D is TRBD1 (6 bases). This CDR3 is built from 13 residues. V was clipped by 6 bases and J by 4 bases, with 15 bases between them. CDR1 and CDR2 (germline): DFQATT, SNEGSKA (reference sequence). This chain's CDR3 is CSAMQGGGYGYTF. In DNA, the CDR3 is TGCAGTGCCATGCAGGGAGGGGGCTATGGCTACACCTTC.

The CDR3 sequence: CASTPLRWVEQYF. CDR3 DNA: TGTGCCAGCACTCCTCTTAGATGGGTCGAGCAGTACTTC. The chain has TRBV6-2 or TRBV6-3 and TRBJ2-7; D unclear. V lost 7 bases, J lost 6 bases, and 16 bases lay in between. The CDR3 totals 13 residues. Germline values: CDR1 MNHEY, CDR2 SVGEGT.

The chain uses TRBV5-1 and TRBJ2-6, with no clear D. This CDR3 is built from 15 residues. V was shortened by 3 bases and J by 0 bases, with 7 bases between the two germline ends. CDR1 is SGHRS and CDR2 is YFSETQ in the germline V gene. The CDR3 coding sequence is TGCGCCAGCAGCTCCACTGGCTCTGGGGCCAACGTCCTGACTTTC. Encoded protein: CASSSTGSGANVLTF. Full variable domain (rest looked up from reference TRBV5-1 and TRBJ2-6): KAGVTQTPRYLIKTRGQQVTLSCSPISGHRSVSWYQQTPGQGLQFLFEYFSETQRNKGNFPGRFSGRQFSNSRSEMNVSTLELGDSALYLCASSSTGSGANVLTFGAGSRLTVL.

V is TRBV12-3 or TRBV12-4 and J is TRBJ1-5; possibly TRBD1 for D (6 bases). The CDR3 is 15 amino acids. Trimming pared 6 bases from V and 1 base from J, leaving 13 bases between. CDR3 residues: CASRLSTGSNQPQHF. The CDR3 nucleotides are TGTGCCAGCAGACTCTCGACAGGCAGCAATCAGCCCCAGCATTTT.

The chain combines TRBV7-2 with TRBJ1-3; the D is unclear. Trimming shortened V by 0 bases and J by 0 bases, and 9 bases separated the two germline ends. The germline CDR1 and CDR2 sequences are SGHTA and FQGNSA. The CDR3 sequence is 16 residues long. CDR3: CASSLAVASSGNTIYF. The CDR3 region has the DNA TGTGCCAGCAGCTTAGCGGTTGCTAGCTCTGGAAACACCATATATTTT.

V usage is TRBV12-3 or TRBV12-4 and J usage is TRBJ1-5; 8 positions agree with TRBD1. The CDR3 covers 15 residues. The V segment lost 3 bases and the J segment 9 bases; nucleotides outside the gene matches: 10. The DNA of the CDR3 is TGTGCCAGCAGTTTTGGGGGACAGGCGACTGGGCCCCAGCATTTT. Translation gives CASSFGGQATGPQHF.

The chain's CDR3 is CASSLTFVEKDTQYF. The CDR3 bases are TGTGCCAGCAGTTTGACTTTTGTAGAAAAAGATACGCAGTATTTT. The rearrangement links TRBV6-6 to TRBJ2-3, with no clear D. Trimming removed 4 bases at V and 5 bases at J, with 16 bases between. Germline CDR1 and CDR2: MNHNY and SVGAGI (reference sequence). The CDR3 is made up of 15 amino acids.

This chain connects TRBV14 to TRBJ1-4; D remains unclear. Germline V gene sequence: CDR1 SGHDN, CDR2 FVKESK. The ends were cut back, 6 bases at V and 5 bases at J, with 10 bases in the middle. The CDR3 spans 13 residues. CDR3 sequence: CASSQSLNEKLFF. CDR3 nucleotides: TGTGCCAGCAGTCAGTCCCTCAATGAAAAACTGTTTTTT.

The chain joins TRBV20-1 to TRBJ2-7; TRBD2 is a possible D gene (5 bases). CDR3 size: 14 residues. V was trimmed by 5 bases and J by 4 bases, leaving 18 bases between them. Germline CDR1 reads DFQATT; CDR2 reads SNEGSKA (reference sequence). The CDR3 loop reads CSASERAGRYEQYF. The CDR3 DNA reads as TGCAGTGCTTCTGAGAGGGCAGGACGATACGAGCAGTACTTC.

This chain links TRBV7-3 with TRBJ1-2; no definite D call. The germline V gene has CDR1 SGHTA and CDR2 FQGTGA. The CDR3 totals 17 residues. V lost 5 bases, J lost 4 bases, and 23 bases lay in between. CDR3: CASSLRALPINTYGYTF. In nucleotides, the CDR3 is TGTGCCAGCAGCCTTAGGGCGCTACCTATTAATACCTATGGCTACACCTTC.

In DNA, the CDR3 is TGTGCCAGCAGTCCCCCGACAGGGGTAGAGACTGAAGCTTTCTTT. This gives the protein CASSPPTGVETEAFF. This chain connects TRBV6-5 to TRBJ1-1, with 8 bases identical to TRBD1. The V segment lost 5 bases and the J segment 5 bases; nucleotides outside the gene matches: 10. The V gene's germline CDR1 is MNHEY and CDR2 SVGAGI. The CDR3 has 15 residues.

V and J are TRBV29-1 and TRBJ2-2; perhaps TRBD1 as D (7 bases). Trimming removed 2 bases at V and 3 bases at J, with 10 bases between. Germline V gives CDR1 SQVTM, CDR2 ANQGSEA. The CDR3 is made up of 14 amino acids. CDR3 in DNA: TGCAGCGTTGAACCAGGGGGGCACACCGGGGAGCTGTTTTTT. Its translation: CSVEPGGHTGELFF.

This chain links TRBV7-9 with TRBJ1-2; D unclear. Per the germline V gene, CDR1 is SEHNR and CDR2 is FQNEAQ (reference sequence). The CDR3 consists of 14 residues. The germline V and J ends were trimmed by 3 bases and 8 bases, with 16 bases remaining between them. CDR3 sequence reads: CASSLGGPLRGYTF. CDR3 nucleotide sequence: TGTGCCAGCAGCTTGGGCGGCCCGTTGAGGGGCTACACCTTC.